Described below is a single T cell receptor (beta chain) sequence and its context. Its specificity is unknown. This sample was taken from a study of cytomegalovirus exposure and HLA in healthy donors. The PCR made use of 60 Vbeta and 13 Jbeta primers. TCRdb keeps only in-frame clones here, not all; method: immunoSEQ multiplex PCR. The table includes 190,000 or so clones, more than 80% detected once. Notes on the study in general: Sequencing likely caused a cluster of highly shared sequence variants.

CDR3 length: 19 amino acids. Looked up from germline, CDR1 is SNHLY and CDR2 is FYNNEI. With 5 bases removed from V and 2 bases from J, the gap between germline ends came to 25 bases. This chain links TRBV2 with TRBJ1-5, with D possibly matching TRBD1 (5 bases). Sample: PBMCs. This receptor was taken from a boy aged 5-17 years in good health and CMV-seronegative. The CDR3 reads CASSKFRDYRTGGNQPQHF. DNA of the CDR3: TGTGCCAGCAGTAAATTCCGGGACTACCGAACGGGAGGCAATCAGCCCCAGCATTTT.